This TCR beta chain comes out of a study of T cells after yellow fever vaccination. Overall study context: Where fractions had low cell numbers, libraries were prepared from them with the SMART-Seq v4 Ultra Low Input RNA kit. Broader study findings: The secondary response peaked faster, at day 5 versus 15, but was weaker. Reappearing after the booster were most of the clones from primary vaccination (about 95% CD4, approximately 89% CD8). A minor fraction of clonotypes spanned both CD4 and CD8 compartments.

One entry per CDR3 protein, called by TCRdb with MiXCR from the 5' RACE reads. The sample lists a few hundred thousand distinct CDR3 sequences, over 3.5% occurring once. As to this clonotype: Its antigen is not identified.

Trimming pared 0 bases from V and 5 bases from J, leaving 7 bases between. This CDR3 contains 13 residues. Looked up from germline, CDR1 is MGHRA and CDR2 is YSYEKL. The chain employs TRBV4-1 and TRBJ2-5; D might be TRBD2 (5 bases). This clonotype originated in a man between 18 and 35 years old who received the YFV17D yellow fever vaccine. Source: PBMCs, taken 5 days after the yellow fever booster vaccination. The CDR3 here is CASSQELAETQYF. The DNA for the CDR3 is TGCGCCAGCAGCCAAGAATTAGCGGAGACCCAGTACTTC.